This is a list of T cell receptor beta chains from one sample in a study of technical replicates of blood from four donors. The data were produced by immunoSEQ multiplex PCR, yet TCRdb's version contains in-frame clones alone and is incomplete. This table holds roughly 14,000 clones, roughly 80% found once. The sample taken for sequencing was PBMCs. These receptors were collected from a human donor in good health. Each CDR3 is given with its conserved first and last residue. A D gene is named only where the DNA matches it firmly. Clone size appears in some rows only: once, few, many, or a class for an expanded clone.

D gene | J gene | clone size | V gene | CDR3 DNA | CDR3 protein
. | TRBJ2-1 | . | TRBV27 | TGTGCTACTGGGGGGATTGAGCAGTTCTTC | CATGGIEQFF
. | TRBJ2-3 | . | TRBV15 | TGTGCCACCAGCAGAGACGTAGCGGATACGCAGTATTTT | CATSRDVADTQYF
TRBD1 | TRBJ1-2 | . | TRBV7-9 | TGTGCCAGCACCCACTCGGGGCAGGGGGTCGGCGGCTACACCTTC | CASTHSGQGVGGYTF
TRBD2 | TRBJ2-1 | few | TRBV4-2 | TGTGCCAGCAGCCCCCAGAGGTCTAGCGGGAATTCCTACAATGAGCAGTTCTTC | CASSPQRSSGNSYNEQFF
. | TRBJ2-1 | few | TRBV30 | TGTGCCCAGGCCGGCTACAATGAGCAGTTCTTC | CAQAGYNEQFF
TRBD2 | TRBJ2-1 | . | TRBV7-3 | TGTGCCAGCAGCTTTTCTAGCGGGACCTACAATGAGCAGTTCTTC | CASSFSSGTYNEQFF
. | TRBJ2-1 | . | TRBV11-2 | TGTGCCAGCAGCCGGTCGGAGGGCTCCTACAATGAGCAGTTCTTC | CASSRSEGSYNEQFF
TRBD2 | TRBJ2-7 | few | TRBV10-1 | TGCGCCAGCAGTGAGTCGGGACTAGCGGGAATTCTCTACGAGCAGTACTTC | CASSESGLAGILYEQYF
TRBD1 | TRBJ1-1 | . | TRBV9 | TGTGCCAGCAGCGGATCCGGGACAGTGAACACTGAAGCTTTCTTT | CASSGSGTVNTEAFF
. | TRBJ2-3 | . | TRBV28 | TGTGCCAGCAGTGAAGTCGGCGGGATAACAGATACGCAGTATTTT | CASSEVGGITDTQYF
TRBD2 | TRBJ2-7 | . | TRBV27 | TGTGCCAGCCGACTAGCGGATACATACGAGCAGTACTTC | CASRLADTYEQYF
TRBD2 | TRBJ2-5 | . | TRBV7-3 | TGTGCCAGCAGCCAAATGGGACTAGCGGGAGGGCCGGAGACCCAGTACTTC | CASSQMGLAGGPETQYF
TRBD1 | TRBJ2-1 | . | TRBV28 | TGTGCCAGCAGTGGGGACAGACCCTACAATGAGCAGTTCTTC | CASSGDRPYNEQFF
. | TRBJ2-2 | . | TRBV6-5 | TGTGCCAGCAGTCTAGTGCCCACCGGGGAGCTGTTTTTT | CASSLVPTGELFF
TRBD1 | TRBJ2-5 | . | TRBV6-1 | TGTGCCAGCAGAGCCGGGACAGGGGCGCGGGAGACCCAGTACTTC | CASRAGTGARETQYF
TRBD2 | TRBJ2-2 | few | TRBV11-1 | TGTGCCAGCAGGCGGGAGGGCCCCGGGGAGCTGTTTTTT | CASRREGPGELFF
TRBD1 | TRBJ2-7 | . | TRBV7-9 | TGTGCCAGCAGCTTAGGACAGGGAACCACCTACGAGCAGTACTTC | CASSLGQGTTYEQYF
. | TRBJ2-7 | . | TRBV27 | TGTGCCAGCAGTTCAGCCTTTGGGGACAAATTCTACGAGCAGTACTTC | CASSSAFGDKFYEQYF
. | TRBJ2-1 | . | TRBV9 | TGTGCCAGCAGCGCACGGCCGAGGGAGCAGTTCTTC | CASSARPREQFF
. | TRBJ2-7 | . | TRBV11-2 | TGTGCCAGCAGCCTCCGAGCGGACAGCTACGAGCAGTACTTC | CASSLRADSYEQYF
. | TRBJ1-1 | . | TRBV7-9 | TGTGCCAGCAGCTTAGCGTATGGACAGAACACTGAAGCTTTCTTT | CASSLAYGQNTEAFF
. | TRBJ2-1 | . | TRBV7-8 | TGTGCCAGCAGCATCGACCGCCGGAGGAGGGACGATGAGCAGTTCTTC | CASSIDRRRRDDEQFF
. | TRBJ1-1 | few | TRBV6-5 | TGTGCCAGCAGTTACTTGGCCCACACTGAAGCTTTCTTT | CASSYLAHTEAFF
. | TRBJ2-7 | . | TRBV30 | TGTGCCTGGAGTTTCGGCACAGGGACGTCCTACGAGCAGTACTTC | CAWSFGTGTSYEQYF
TRBD2 | TRBJ2-1 | . | TRBV6-1 | TGTGCCAGCAGTAAGACTAGCGGGAGGCCGGATGAGCAGTTCTTC | CASSKTSGRPDEQFF
. | TRBJ1-5 | once | TRBV19 | TGTGCCAGTAGCCCGGAGTTGGGGAGTATAATGCAGCCCCAGCATTTT | CASSPELGSIMQPQHF
. | TRBJ2-3 | . | TRBV9 | TGTGCCAGCAGCGTAGCCCCGAGGGGCACAGATACGCAGTATTTT | CASSVAPRGTDTQYF
TRBD1 | TRBJ1-1 | once | TRBV27 | TGTGCCAGCAGCCCCTGGGCAGGGGGTGCAGGGAGCACTGAAGCTTTCTTT | CASSPWAGGAGSTEAFF
TRBD2 | TRBJ2-7 | few | TRBV19 | TGTGCCAGTAGTAAGGGACTAGCGGATAAGCAGTACTTC | CASSKGLADKQYF
. | TRBJ2-3 | . | TRBV11-2 | TGTGCCAGCAGCTTAGTATCCCCGAAAATCTCCGGGAATACGCAGTATTTT | CASSLVSPKISGNTQYF
TRBD2 | TRBJ2-7 | . | TRBV28 | TGTGCCAGCAGTTTGGGGGGGGACGAGCAGTACTTC | CASSLGGDEQYF
TRBD2 | TRBJ2-7 | large | TRBV19 | TGTGCCAGTAGTATCCTAGCGGGAGGGTCAGGAGGAGATGAGCAGTACTTC | CASSILAGGSGGDEQYF
. | TRBJ1-1 | . | TRBV5-1 | TGCGCCAGCAGCTCTCATGGGGGGACTGAAGCTTTCTTT | CASSSHGGTEAFF
TRBD2 | TRBJ2-1 | . | TRBV6-4 | TGTGCCAGCAGTGACTCGACTAGCGAGGAGCAGTTCTTC | CASSDSTSEEQFF
TRBD1 | TRBJ1-5 | . | TRBV6-5 | TGTGCCAGTAGAACAGGGGACCAGCCCCAGCATTTT | CASRTGDQPQHF
. | TRBJ2-1 | . | TRBV5-6 | TGTGCCCCATGCAGTGCCTACAATGAGCAGTTCTTC | CAPCSAYNEQFF